A selection of T cell receptor beta chains follows, all from one sample in a study of lymphopenia after photon versus proton radiotherapy. The table came from immunoSEQ multiplex PCR; TCRdb's copy has only in-frame clones and leaves some out. The repertoire holds 25,000 to 30,000 clones, with around 80% as singletons. The sequencing used peripheral blood, collected from a patient treated with photon-based radiotherapy. The receptor source for this set is a man aged 45 to 65 with gastric cancer. Both conserved end residues are part of each CDR3. The D gene is left open where the match is weak. Clone size is given for some rows only: seen once, a few or many times, or a class if the clone is expanded.

d_call	v_call	clone_size	j_call	cdr3_aa
NA	TRBV6-6	NA	TRBJ2-7	CASSQTDYEQYF
NA	TRBV7-2	NA	TRBJ1-2	CASSLELYGYTF
NA	TRBV2	NA	TRBJ2-1	CASKPPGSYNEQFF
TRBD2	TRBV6-5	once	TRBJ2-2	CASSSSGGANGELFF
NA	TRBV18	NA	TRBJ2-5	CASSHTETQYF
NA	TRBV4-1	NA	TRBJ2-3	CASSSPVGGRTDTQYF
NA	TRBV5-1	NA	TRBJ1-1	CASSPGTGGAFF
NA	TRBV7-8	NA	TRBJ2-3	CASSPRGSLGWTDTQYF
NA	TRBV11-2	once	TRBJ2-2	CASSQTGAGTGELFF
NA	TRBV5-1	NA	TRBJ2-5	CASSSLGLGETQYF
NA	TRBV6-4	few	TRBJ2-2	CASSDRDTDTGELFF
NA	TRBV6-4	NA	TRBJ2-1	CASSDTDSSYNEQFF
TRBD1	TRBV19	NA	TRBJ1-5	CASSMGTGSLRQPQHF
NA	TRBV5-6	NA	TRBJ2-2	CASSLAYFRGELFF
NA	TRBV4-1	NA	TRBJ2-2	CASSPRDSTNTGELFF
NA	TRBV27	NA	TRBJ1-2	CASSKKPEISYGYTF
NA	TRBV9	once	TRBJ1-1	CASSVEESGTNTEAFF
NA	TRBV11-2	NA	TRBJ2-2	CASSLDPRELFF
NA	TRBV5-1	NA	TRBJ2-4	CASSFGTKDNIQYF
NA	TRBV4-2	NA	TRBJ2-1	CASSQDPRSNEQFF
NA	TRBV4-3	few	TRBJ2-3	CASSQQRTSTDTQYF
TRBD2	TRBV27	NA	TRBJ2-4	CASRGGNIQYF
NA	TRBV6-5	NA	TRBJ1-1	CASRQFRVTEAFF